A single sample is the source of the 9 T cell receptor beta chains below, sequenced in a study of T cells and copy number aberrations in small-cell lung cancer. Profiled with immunoSEQ multiplex PCR; TCRdb holds only in-frame clones, not every one. The sample has just under 1,100 clones, about 89% seen once. The sample comprised tumor tissue. These receptors were taken from a man in his sixties with small cell lung cancer.

This CDR3 is CAISEAVDNQPQHF. The CDR3 nucleotides are TGTGCCATCAGTGAGGCGGTAGACAATCAGCCCCAGCATTTT. The V and J genes are TRBV10-3 and TRBJ1-5; no clear D. Per germline, CDR1 ENHRY and CDR2 SYGVKD. Trimming removed 2 bases from V and 3 bases from J, with 8 bases in between. The CDR3 contains 14 residues.

The V and J genes are TRBV5-6 and TRBJ2-7, with no clear D. This CDR3 region has 12 residues. The V gene lost 2 bases and the J gene lost 3 bases, with 6 bases spanning the gap. Germline V gene data show CDR1 as SGHDT and CDR2 as YYEEEE. The CDR3 DNA is TGTGCCAGCAGCTTTGGGGTCTACGAGCAGTACTTC. It is translated as CASSFGVYEQYF. The entire variable domain, with the rest obtained from reference TRBV5-6 and TRBJ2-7, is as follows: DAGVTQSPTHLIKTRGQQVTLRCSPKSGHDTVSWYQQALGQGPQFIFQYYEEEERQRGNFPDRFSGHQFPNYSSELNVNALLLGDSALYLCASSFGVYEQYFGPGTRLTVT.

The V call is TRBV27, the J call TRBJ2-7; 8 bases agree with TRBD1. V was pared by 2 bases and J by 4 bases, with 10 bases of the junction left unmatched. The germline V gene encodes CDR1 MNHEY and CDR2 SMNVEV (reference sequence). CDR3 length: 16 amino acids. The CDR3 DNA is TGTGCCAGCAGTTTAAGTACTGGGACAGGTCGGTACGAGCAGTACTTC. Its translation: CASSLSTGTGRYEQYF.

The gene calls are TRBV11-3 and TRBJ1-3; unclear D gene. CDR1 is SGHNT, CDR2 YENEEA, per germline. The CDR3 is 15 amino acids. V was cut by 4 bases and J by 4 bases, with 14 bases left in between. The DNA for the CDR3 is TGTGCCAGCAGCTCACTCCTAGAGTCGGGAAACACCATATATTTT. This translates into CASSSLLESGNTIYF.

This clone appeared once. The J gene is TRBJ2-3, the V gene TRBV29-1; D is perhaps TRBD2 (6 bases). CDR3 size: 14 residues. Germline CDR1 SQVTM, CDR2 ANQGSEA. V dropped 3 bases and J dropped 2 bases, with 12 bases sitting between them. As DNA, the CDR3 is TGCAGCGTTGAGGTTGGGGGGACCACAGATACGCAGTATTTT. The encoded protein is CSVEVGGTTDTQYF.

The chain recombines TRBV7-9 with TRBJ2-1, with TRBD2 as a possible D gene (5 bases). V was clipped by 6 bases and J by 4 bases, with 10 bases between them. This CDR3 has 13 amino acids. Germline CDR1 reads SEHNR; CDR2 reads FQNEAQ (reference sequence). The CDR3 coding sequence is TGTGCCAGCAGAAGCGGATCATACAATGAGCAGTTCTTC. This codes for CASRSGSYNEQFF. The full variable domain, in which reference TRBV7-9 and TRBJ2-1 provide the parts outside the CDR3, is DTGVSQNPRHKITKRGQNVTFRCDPISEHNRLYWYRQTLGQGPEFLTYFQNEAQLEKSRLLSDRFSAERPKGSFSTLEIQRTEQGDSAMYLCASRSGSYNEQFFGPGTRLTVL.

The chain recombines TRBV11-2 with TRBJ2-5; TRBD2 agrees at 10 bases. The CDR3 is 18 residues long. CDR1 and CDR2 (germline): SGHAT, FQNNGV. J lost 0 bases, V lost 0 bases, and 7 bases had no gene match. The CDR3 nucleotides read TGTGCCAGCAGCTTAGAAGGGGAACTAGCGGGGTACCAAGAGACCCAGTACTTC. The encoded protein is CASSLEGELAGYQETQYF.

The sample holds one count of this clone. The rearrangement joins TRBV2 to TRBJ1-4; D is ambiguous. The CDR3 covers 15 residues. Germline loops: CDR1 SNHLY, CDR2 FYNNEI. Between the trimmed V and J ends, which lost 6 bases and 0 bases, there was a span of 11 bases. CDR3 nucleotide sequence: TGTGCCAGCAGGAAAGGAGGTACAACTAATGAAAAACTGTTTTTT. This sequence encodes CASRKGGTTNEKLFF.

The gene calls are TRBV6-1 and TRBJ2-5; TRBD2 agrees at 10 bases. The end of the DNA aligns better with TRBJ2-7, so the J call may be wrong. This CDR3 region has 14 residues. Per germline, CDR1 MNHNS and CDR2 SASEGT. The chain's CDR3 is CASSAGLAASEQYF. The CDR3 DNA reads TGTGCCAGCAGTGCCGGACTAGCGGCTTCCGAGCAGTACTTC.